These T cell receptor beta chains were read from a single sample in a study of Graves' ophthalmopathy and Graves' hyperthyroidism. Each CDR3 protein is one row after TCRdb ran MiXCR on the multiplex PCR reads. The data show some 1.1 million distinct CDR3 sequences, 36% seen once. Source material: peripheral blood or thyroid tissue (not recorded which). These TCRs come from an adult man with Graves' hyperthyroidism. Both conserved end residues are part of each CDR3. The D gene is left open where the match is weak. Size is omitted from some rows. Given values are once, few, many or a class for expanded clones.

d_gene	v_gene	abundance	j_gene	CDR3nt	CDR3aa
-	TRBV7-9	many	TRBJ2-7	TGTGCCAGCAGCTTAATGGGCCTGGGGAACGAGCAGTACTTC	CASSLMGLGNEQYF
-	TRBV11-2	-	TRBJ1-4	TGTGCCAGCAGCTCCTTCAGGGCAACTAATGAAAAACTGTTTTTT	CASSSFRATNEKLFF
-	TRBV29-1	-	TRBJ2-7	TGCAGCATTGAGGGACTCCGCTACGAGCAGTACTTC	CSIEGLRYEQYF
-	TRBV10-3	-	TRBJ1-1	TGTGCCAGCAGCGCCCGGGTGAGGGCCACTGAAGCTTTCTTT	CASSARVRATEAFF
-	TRBV20-1	many	TRBJ2-5	TGCAGTGCTAGTAGTCGGGCGGAGACCCAGTACTTC	CSASSRAETQYF
-	TRBV19	few	TRBJ2-7	TGTGCCAGTAGCGGCCGGACTTACTCCTACGAGCAGTACTTC	CASSGRTYSYEQYF
-	TRBV10-3	few	TRBJ2-7	TGTGCCAGCAGTGAGACAGGTCGCACCTACGAGCAGTACTTC	CASSETGRTYEQYF
-	TRBV19	many	TRBJ2-7	TGTGCCAGTAGTATAGATCGACTAGGAGCCGAGCAGTACTTC	CASSIDRLGAEQYF
TRBD2	TRBV25-1	many	TRBJ2-7	TGTGCCAGCAGTGATTGGGCTAGCGGGAGGGTCTCCTACGAGCAGTACTTC	CASSDWASGRVSYEQYF
-	TRBV13	-	TRBJ2-2	TGTGCCAGCAGCTTAGGAGATGGGATCCCTCTGAACACCGGGGAGCTGTTTTTT	CASSLGDGIPLNTGELFF
-	TRBV7-9	-	TRBJ2-6	TGTGCCAGCAGAGCCACTGGGGGCGACGCCCTGACTTTC	CASRATGGDALTF
-	TRBV2	-	TRBJ1-5	TGTGCCAGCAGTGGCTCAGGCAGCTATAGCAATCAGCCCCAGCATTTT	CASSGSGSYSNQPQHF
-	TRBV19	-	TRBJ1-6	TGTGCCAGTAGCGCGGATCTTTCAGCCCTCCACTTT	CASSADLSALHF
-	TRBV12-3/TRBV12-4	many	TRBJ2-7	TGTGCCAGCAGTTTAGACCCGGCCTACGAGCAGTACTTC	CASSLDPAYEQYF
TRBD1	TRBV20-1	-	TRBJ1-5	TGCAGTGCTAGAGCGACAGGGACCTTCAGTCAGCCCCAGCATTTT	CSARATGTFSQPQHF
-	TRBV9	few	TRBJ1-2	TGTGCCAGCAGCCACCCGGGGAGAGCGGGTCGGCACACCTTC	CASSHPGRAGRHTF
-	TRBV7-2	-	TRBJ1-1	TGTGCCAGCAGCAAAGCCGCGGGACAGAACACTGAAGCTTTCTTT	CASSKAAGQNTEAFF
-	TRBV7-6	-	TRBJ1-1	TGTGCCAGCAGCTTAGCGCTCGCGGCCCCGGTCCCTGAAGCTTTCTTT	CASSLALAAPVPEAFF
TRBD2	TRBV5-4	-	TRBJ2-7	TGTGCCAGCAGCTTTGGGCAGGGAGGGGTCTACGAGCAGTACTTC	CASSFGQGGVYEQYF
-	TRBV7-9	many	TRBJ1-1	TGTGCCAGCAGCTTAGCGTCGTCAGATATTAGGGCTGAAGCTTTCTTT	CASSLASSDIRAEAFF
TRBD2	TRBV7-6	-	TRBJ2-7	TGTGCCAGCAGTCTTCCGGGACTAGCGGGAGCCTACGAGCAGTACTTC	CASSLPGLAGAYEQYF
TRBD1	TRBV7-8	-	TRBJ1-6	TGTGCCAGCAGCCGTGACAGGGGGAAATCACCCCTCCACTTT	CASSRDRGKSPLHF
TRBD1	TRBV4-3	-	TRBJ1-4	TGCGCCAGCAGCCGAGCGGGACAGCTTAATGAAAAACTGTTTTTT	CASSRAGQLNEKLFF
TRBD1	TRBV6-5	-	TRBJ2-5	TGTGCCAGCAGTTACTCCAATACAGGGGGCGCGAAGACCCAGTACTTC	CASSYSNTGGAKTQYF
-	TRBV29-1	few	TRBJ2-3	TGCAGCGTCAGCGGAAACACAGATACGCAGTATTTT	CSVSGNTDTQYF
-	TRBV6-5	-	TRBJ1-2	TGTGCCAGCTCACCGATTCGATTGGGCGAGGGCTATGGCTACACCTTC	CASSPIRLGEGYGYTF
-	TRBV20-1	many	TRBJ2-5	TGCAGTGCTAGAGAAACCCAGCAGGTCCGGACCCAGTACTTC	CSARETQQVRTQYF
-	TRBV29-1	many	TRBJ1-2	TGCAGCGTTGAGGGTTGGGTCGGCTACACCTTC	CSVEGWVGYTF
-	TRBV12-3/TRBV12-4	-	TRBJ1-2	TGTGCCAGCAGTGTGGGACAAATGAGGGATGGCTACGCCTTC	CASSVGQMRDGYAF
TRBD2	TRBV20-1	-	TRBJ2-7	TGCAGTGCTATAGCGGGAGCCTCTTACGAGCAGTACTTC	CSAIAGASYEQYF
-	TRBV19	once	TRBJ2-5	TGTGCCAGTAAATGGTGGGAGACCCAGTACTTC	CASKWWETQYF
TRBD1	TRBV2	-	TRBJ2-5	TGTGCCAGCAGTCCGACGGACAGGGGGGCTAGCGGGTACTTC	CASSPTDRGASGYF
-	TRBV2	-	TRBJ2-2	TGTGCCAGCAGCGTACGAGGGGGGGTCGGGGAGCTGTTTTTT	CASSVRGGVGELFF
-	TRBV20-1	many	TRBJ1-2	TGCAGTGCTAGAGAAGCAGGGCTTGGGACCTTC	CSAREAGLGTF
TRBD1	TRBV6-6	many	TRBJ1-6	TGTGCCAGCAGTTCGCAGGGGGAGCTTTCACCCCTCCACTTT	CASSSQGELSPLHF
-	TRBV29-1	few	TRBJ1-1	TGCAGCGTTGAAGATCGGGGATTT	CSVEDRGF
TRBD1	TRBV29-1	-	TRBJ2-5	TGCAGCGCCGCACAGGGGGCTGGAGAGACCCAGTACTTC	CSAAQGAGETQYF
-	TRBV19	-	TRBJ1-5	TGTGTCAATAGTATAGGGGTTCAGCCCCAGCATTTT	CVNSIGVQPQHF
-	TRBV19	many	TRBJ1-1	TGTGCCAGTAGTATAGGAGGGCTGGAGGGGACTGAAGCTTTCTTT	CASSIGGLEGTEAFF
-	TRBV9	many	TRBJ1-5	TGTGCCAGCAGCGTAGCGGCAGATAGCAATCAGCCCCAGCATTTT	CASSVAADSNQPQHF
-	TRBV3-2	-	TRBJ1-1	TGTGCCAGCAGCCAAGGATCGATACCCAAGGAAGGCACTGAAGCTTTCTTT	CASSQGSIPKEGTEAFF
-	TRBV15	many	TRBJ1-6	TGTGCCACCAGCAGAGAACAGCTAAATTCACCCCTCCACTTT	CATSREQLNSPLHF
-	TRBV7-6	-	TRBJ1-6	TGTGCCAGCAGCATGACTAGCGGGACCGGTTCACCCCTCCACTTT	CASSMTSGTGSPLHF
TRBD1	TRBV29-1	-	TRBJ1-2	TGCAGCGTTCTTTACCTAGACAGGGGAGTCGGCTACACCTTC	CSVLYLDRGVGYTF
TRBD1	TRBV2	many	TRBJ1-1	TGTGCCAGCAGAGAGACAGGGGGGAACACTGAAGCTTTCTTT	CASRETGGNTEAFF
-	TRBV20-1	many	TRBJ1-6	TGCAGTGCTAGTTCTGGCCGGGGGGATTCACCCCTCCACTTT	CSASSGRGDSPLHF
TRBD1	TRBV6-1	-	TRBJ1-2	TGTGCCAGCAAACAGGGGGTTTACTATGGCTACACCTTC	CASKQGVYYGYTF
-	TRBV27	-	TRBJ2-2	TGTGCCAGCAGACACGACAGGGAGCTGTTTTTT	CASRHDRELFF
-	TRBV15	many	TRBJ1-2	TGTGCCACCAGCAGAGCCCGACAGTCTGGTAACTATGGCTACACCTTC	CATSRARQSGNYGYTF